This T cell receptor beta chain was found in a study of blood T cell repertoires in COVID-19. Overall study: PBMCs, B-cell-depleted T cells, or T cells were the source of the cDNA or gDNA that made up the material.

This CDR3 contains 17 residues. V lost 5 bases and J lost 4; bases outside the gene matches: 12. CDR1 and CDR2 (germline): SEHNR, FQNEAQ (reference sequence). Enrolled through a virtual design, the participants were between about 18 and 89 years of age and came from around 25 US areas. The study assigned cohorts using participant-reported clinical history. In the original processing: Reference gene primer amplification gave estimated nucleated cell counts. Here immunoSEQ multiplex PCR was the method, and the copy in TCRdb shows in-frame clones only, minus some. The DNA gave D and trimming, while V, J and clone size come from that table. The data hold more than 450,000 clones, with about 85% observed a single time.

The sample taken for sequencing was PBMCs or T cells enriched from blood (not recorded which). The chain is built from TRBV7-9 and TRBJ1-4; 8 bases are shared with TRBD1. This sequence was found in a woman in her late teens or twenties who had recovered from COVID-19. CDR3 protein: CASSPPSGQGDNEKLFF. The DNA for the CDR3 is TGTGCCAGCAGCCCCCCCAGCGGACAGGGTGATAATGAAAAACTGTTTTTT.